Presented here are 15 T cell receptor beta chains from one specimen sequenced in a study of vaccination and CD4 T cells after COVID-19. Treatment meaning: roughly 11-day PBMC culture with coronavirus spike peptide pools or control peptides (ViraFEST assay). Scientists ran DNA taken from cultured CD4+ T cells through the Oncomine TCR Beta short-read assay for sequencing. TCRdb ran MiXCR on the PCR reads and lists one entry per CDR3 protein. This repertoire shows 9,500 to 15,000 distinct CDR3 sequences, around three fifths found once; its top ten account for 22%. Antigens of these TCRs are unknown. Source material: CD4+ T cells from blood, cultured in vitro. Receptors originate from a human donor who had recovered from COVID-19.

This clonotype was observed a handful of times. The chain employs TRBV20-1 and TRBJ1-3, with 10 bases fitting TRBD1. The CDR3 consists of 13 residues. Germline-derived CDR1 and CDR2 are DFQATT and SNEGSKA (reference sequence). V shed 6 bases, J shed 4 bases, and the junction held 3 bases outside the gene matches. CDR3 in amino acids: CSAGTGDGNTIYF. CDR3 DNA: TGCAGTGCGGGGACAGGGGACGGAAACACCATATATTTT.

This chain links TRBV28 with TRBJ1-2; D may be TRBD1 (5 bases). The CDR3 length is 12 residues. V gave up 5 bases and J gave up 8 bases, with 12 bases separating them. Germline V gene sequence: CDR1 MDHEN, CDR2 SYDVKM. In DNA, the CDR3 is TGTGCCAGCAGTGGGGCATTCCAAGGCTACACCTTC. Protein sequence: CASSGAFQGYTF.

The chain joins TRBV19 to TRBJ1-5; D ambiguous. The germline CDR1 and CDR2 sequences are LNHDA and SQIVND (reference sequence). The CDR3 sequence is 15 residues long. Trimming stripped 3 bases from V and 5 bases from J, with 14 bases between. The CDR3, as DNA: TGTGCCAGTAGTATCGGAAAGGGATGGGATCAGCCCCAGCATTTT. It yields the protein CASSIGKGWDQPQHF.

In its sample, this clonotype was seen a few times. V gene TRBV6-1 combines with J gene TRBJ1-1; the D gene is possibly TRBD1 (6 bases). The CDR3 totals 13 residues. Germline CDR1 and CDR2: MNHNS and SASEGT. Trimming removed 8 bases at V and 3 bases at J, with 13 bases between. CDR3 protein: CASLDRQYTEAFF. The CDR3 DNA sequence: TGTGCCAGCCTGGACAGACAGTACACTGAAGCTTTCTTT.

There are a few counts of this clonotype. This chain uses TRBV5-1 with TRBJ1-1; weak D call: TRBD1 (5 bases). V was shortened by 2 bases and J by 5 bases, with 7 bases between the two germline ends. This CDR3 contains 12 residues. Germline values: CDR1 SGHRS, CDR2 YFSETQ. The CDR3 loop is CASSFGGTEAFF. Here the CDR3 DNA reads TGCGCCAGCAGCTTCGGGGGAACTGAAGCTTTCTTT. Looking up the rest from reference TRBV5-1 and TRBJ1-1 gives the full variable domain: KAGVTQTPRYLIKTRGQQVTLSCSPISGHRSVSWYQQTPGQGLQFLFEYFSETQRNKGNFPGRFSGRQFSNSRSEMNVSTLELGDSALYLCASSFGGTEAFFGQGTRLTVV.

The chain has TRBV30 and TRBJ2-3; D is uncertain. Germline V gene sequence: CDR1 GTSNPN, CDR2 SVGIG (reference sequence). The CDR3 covers 14 residues. V was pared by 5 bases and J by 2 bases, with 14 bases between. The CDR3, as DNA: TGTGCCTGGGGCCGTGGGCCTCCCACAGATACGCAGTATTTT. Protein product: CAWGRGPPTDTQYF.

The V and J genes are TRBV11-3 and TRBJ2-1; weak D call: TRBD1 (5 bases). Trimming took off 5 bases at V and 5 bases at J, with 10 bases between the two ends. CDR3 length: 13 residues. Per germline, CDR1 SGHNT and CDR2 YENEEA. This CDR3 reads CASSQDSNNEQFF. Written as DNA, the CDR3 is TGTGCCAGCAGCCAAGACAGTAACAATGAGCAGTTCTTC.

This clonotype showed up just a few times. The V call is TRBV19, the J call TRBJ1-5; no clear D gene. The V gene's germline CDR1 is LNHDA and CDR2 SQIVND (reference sequence). The CDR3 totals 17 residues. The ends were cut back, 3 bases at V and 6 bases at J, with 21 bases in the middle. CDR3 residues: CASSIYAGSKGSQPQHF. DNA of the CDR3: TGTGCCAGTAGTATTTATGCTGGCAGCAAAGGGAGTCAGCCCCAGCATTTT.

The CDR3 here is CASSPDRGRTEAFF. CDR3 nucleotides: TGCGCCAGCAGCCCCGACAGGGGCCGCACTGAAGCTTTCTTT. The chain has TRBV5-1 and TRBJ1-1, with 8 bases that match TRBD1. The CDR3 runs 14 residues. Per germline, CDR1 SGHRS and CDR2 YFSETQ. J gave up 4 bases and V 4 bases, and 6 bases lay outside the gene matches.

This clonotype came up a few times. The CDR3 region is CATSRGRQGHTGELFF. CDR3 nucleotides: TGTGCCACCAGCAGAGGCCGACAGGGCCACACCGGGGAGCTGTTTTTT. The J gene is TRBJ2-2, the V gene TRBV15, with TRBD1 matching 7 bases. CDR3 length: 16 amino acids. V trimming: 1 base; J trimming: 3 bases; junction bases outside the gene matches: 5. Germline V gene sequence: CDR1 LNHNV, CDR2 YYDKDF (reference sequence).

This chain links TRBV21-1 with TRBJ2-1. TRBV21-1 is a recognized pseudogene. CDR3 length: 12 residues. CDR3 sequence (DNA): TGTGCCAGCAGCAAAGAAGCCTATGAGCAGTTCTTC. This translates into CASSKEAYEQFF.

The chain is built from TRBV2 and TRBJ1-6; D not resolved. Trimming took off 3 bases at V and 4 bases at J, with 13 bases between the two ends. CDR3 length equals 16 residues. Germline V gene data show CDR1 as SNHLY and CDR2 as FYNNEI. The CDR3 bases are TGTGCCAGCAGTGAGGGTTGGAGGGTTTATAATTCACCCCTCCACTTT. It encodes CASSEGWRVYNSPLHF. The whole variable domain, remainder taken from reference TRBV2 and TRBJ1-6, is EPEVTQTPSHQVTQMGQEVILRCVPISNHLYFYWYRQILGQKVEFLVSFYNNEISEKSEIFDDQFSVERPDGSNFTLKIRSTKLEDSAMYFCASSEGWRVYNSPLHFGNGTRLTVT.

The gene calls are TRBV7-2 and TRBJ2-1, with 11 bases fitting TRBD2. The DNA end is a closer match to TRBJ2-7, so the J assignment may be wrong. This CDR3 has 15 residues. Germline values: CDR1 SGHTA, CDR2 FQGNSA. DNA of the CDR3: TGTGCCAGCAGCTCACCTAGCGGGAGGAGCAGGGAGCAGTACTTC. The encoded protein is CASSSPSGRSREQYF.

This clonotype has only a few counts. This chain connects TRBV15 to TRBJ2-4; TRBD1 aligns across 9 bases. Germline lookup yields CDR1 LNHNV and CDR2 YYDKDF (reference sequence). The CDR3 sequence is 20 residues long. The trim removed 5 bases at V and 1 base at J, leaving 18 bases unmatched. The CDR3 spells CATSPTSGTGRSGAKNIQYF. Here the CDR3 DNA reads TGTGCCACCAGCCCGACTTCCGGGACAGGGAGGTCCGGGGCCAAAAACATTCAGTACTTC.

Here the CDR3 DNA reads TGTGCCAGCGGGGACCCGGGACAAGGACATCAGCCCCAGCATTTT. This translates into CASGDPGQGHQPQHF. The J gene is TRBJ1-5, the V gene TRBV6-2 or TRBV6-3; a possible D gene is TRBD1 (6 bases). Germline CDR1 and CDR2: MNHEY and SVGEGT. Trimming pared 8 bases from V and 5 bases from J, leaving 19 bases between. The CDR3 length is 15 residues.